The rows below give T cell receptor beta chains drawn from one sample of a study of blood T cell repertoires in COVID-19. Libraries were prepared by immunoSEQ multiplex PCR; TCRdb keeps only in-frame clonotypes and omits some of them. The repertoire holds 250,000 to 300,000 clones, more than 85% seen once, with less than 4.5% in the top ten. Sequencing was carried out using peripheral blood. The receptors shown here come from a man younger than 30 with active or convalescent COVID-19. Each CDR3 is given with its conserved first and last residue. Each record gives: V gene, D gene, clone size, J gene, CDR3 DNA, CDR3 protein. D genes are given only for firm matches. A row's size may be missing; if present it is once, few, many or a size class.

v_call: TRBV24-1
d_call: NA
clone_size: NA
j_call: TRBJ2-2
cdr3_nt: TGTGCCACCGGGGCGGGGAAGCTGTTTTTT
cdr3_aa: CATGAGKLFF

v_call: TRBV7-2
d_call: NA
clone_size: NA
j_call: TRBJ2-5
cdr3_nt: TGTGCCAGCAGCCGCGGCGGTCCGGGGGTAGGAGAGACCCAGTACTTC
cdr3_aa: CASSRGGPGVGETQYF

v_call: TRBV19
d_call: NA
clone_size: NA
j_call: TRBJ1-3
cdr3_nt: TGTGCCAGTACCCGGGGGGGAAACACCATATATTTT
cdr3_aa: CASTRGGNTIYF

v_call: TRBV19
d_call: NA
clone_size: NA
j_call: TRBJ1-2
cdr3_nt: TGTGCCAGTAACTCCCTAGTCCCGGACACGGCAAACTATGGCTACACCTTC
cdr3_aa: CASNSLVPDTANYGYTF

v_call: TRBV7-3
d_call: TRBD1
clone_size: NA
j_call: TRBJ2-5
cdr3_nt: TGTGCCAGCAGCTCTCGGACAGGGGCGGATGAGACCCAGTACTTC
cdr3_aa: CASSSRTGADETQYF

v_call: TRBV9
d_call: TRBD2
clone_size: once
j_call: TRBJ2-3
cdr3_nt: TGTGCCAGCAGCGATCTCTCAGGACTAGTAGGTACGCAGTATTTT
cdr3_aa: CASSDLSGLVGTQYF

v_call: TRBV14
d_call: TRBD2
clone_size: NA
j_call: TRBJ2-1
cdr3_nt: TGTGCCAGCAGCCCGCTAGCGGGATACAATGAGCAGTTCTTC
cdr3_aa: CASSPLAGYNEQFF

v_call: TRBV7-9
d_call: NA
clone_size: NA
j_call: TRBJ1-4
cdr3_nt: TGTGCCAGCAGCTCCCAGAGGACTGGAAATGAAAAACTGTTTTTT
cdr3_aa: CASSSQRTGNEKLFF

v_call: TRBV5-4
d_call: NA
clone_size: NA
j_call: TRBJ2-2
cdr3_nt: TGTGCCAGCAGGCGGGACACCGGGGAGCTGTTTTTT
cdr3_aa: CASRRDTGELFF

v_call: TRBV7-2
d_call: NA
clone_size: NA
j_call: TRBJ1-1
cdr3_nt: TGTGCCAGCAGAATCAGGGGCGATACGGACACTGAAGCTTTCTTT
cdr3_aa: CASRIRGDTDTEAFF

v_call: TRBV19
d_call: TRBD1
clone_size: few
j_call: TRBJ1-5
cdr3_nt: TGTGCCAGTAGTATGCTACAGGGGTTGGGCAATCAGCCCCAGCATTTT
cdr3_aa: CASSMLQGLGNQPQHF

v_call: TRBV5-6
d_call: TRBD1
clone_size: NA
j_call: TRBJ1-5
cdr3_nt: TGTGCCAGCAGCTTAGGGACAGGGTTAAGCAATCAGCCCCAGCATTTT
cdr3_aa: CASSLGTGLSNQPQHF

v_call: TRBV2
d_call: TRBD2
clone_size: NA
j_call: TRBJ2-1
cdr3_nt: TGTGCCAGCAGTGGCCCTAGCGGGGGCTTGAACAATGAGCAGTTCTTC
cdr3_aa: CASSGPSGGLNNEQFF

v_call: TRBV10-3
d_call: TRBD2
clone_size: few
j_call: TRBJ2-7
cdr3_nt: TGTGCCATCAGTGAGTACCGCGGGGGGGAAATCTACGAGCAGTACTTC
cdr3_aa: CAISEYRGGEIYEQYF

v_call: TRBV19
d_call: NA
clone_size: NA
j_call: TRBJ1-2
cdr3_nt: TGTGCCAGTAGTACACAGGCCCCCTATGGATTGAACTATGGCTACACCTTC
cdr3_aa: CASSTQAPYGLNYGYTF

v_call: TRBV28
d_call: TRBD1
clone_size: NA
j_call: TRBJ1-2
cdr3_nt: TGTGCCAGCGAAACACATACAGGGGGAATAGGGGGCTACACCTTC
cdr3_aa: CASETHTGGIGGYTF

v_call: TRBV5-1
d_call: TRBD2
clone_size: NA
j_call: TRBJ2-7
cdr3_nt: TGCGCCAGCAGCTTGGCAGGAGGACTAGCGGTTTACGAGCAGTACTTC
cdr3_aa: CASSLAGGLAVYEQYF

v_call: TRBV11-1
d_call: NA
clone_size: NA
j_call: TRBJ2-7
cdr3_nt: TGTGCCAGCAGCTTAGGGACAGTTTCCTACGAGCAGTACTTC
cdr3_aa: CASSLGTVSYEQYF

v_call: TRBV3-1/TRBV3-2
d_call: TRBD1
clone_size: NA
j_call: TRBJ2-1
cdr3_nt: TGTGCCAGCAGCGGGACAGGGGGTACCAATGAGCAGTTCTTC
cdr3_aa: CASSGTGGTNEQFF

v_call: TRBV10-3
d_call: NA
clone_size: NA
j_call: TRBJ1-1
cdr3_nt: TGTGCCTCAACCGGGGATGGCACTGAAGCTTTCTTT
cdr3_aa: CASTGDGTEAFF

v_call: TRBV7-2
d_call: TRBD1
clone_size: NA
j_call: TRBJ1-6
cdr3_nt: TGTGCCAGCAGCTCAGACAGGGTTGCATCACCCCTCCACTTT
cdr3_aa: CASSSDRVASPLHF

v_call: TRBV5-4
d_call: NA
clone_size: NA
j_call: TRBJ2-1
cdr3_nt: TGTGCCAGCAGCTCCGGAGGGGGCAGGTCCTACAATGAGCAGTTCTTC
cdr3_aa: CASSSGGGRSYNEQFF

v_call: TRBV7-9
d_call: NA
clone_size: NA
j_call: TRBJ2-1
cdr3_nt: TGTGCCAGCAGCCCGGTGGGGGGTGAGCAGTTCTTC
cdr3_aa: CASSPVGGEQFF

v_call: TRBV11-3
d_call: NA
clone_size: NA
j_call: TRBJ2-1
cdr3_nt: TGTGCCAGCAGCTTAAGGGAGTGGGATGAGCAGTTCTTC
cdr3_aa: CASSLREWDEQFF

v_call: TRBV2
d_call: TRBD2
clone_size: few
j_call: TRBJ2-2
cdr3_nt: TGTGCCAGCAGCAGGGAGCTAGCGGGAGAGGGGGAGCTGTTTTTT
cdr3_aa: CASSRELAGEGELFF

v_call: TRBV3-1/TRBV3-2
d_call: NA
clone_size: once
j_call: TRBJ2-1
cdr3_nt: TGTGCCAGCAGCCAAGACCTGTTAGTAGGGGCCAGTGAGCAGTTCTTC
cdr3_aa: CASSQDLLVGASEQFF

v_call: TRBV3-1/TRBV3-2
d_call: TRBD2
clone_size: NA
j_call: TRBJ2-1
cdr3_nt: TGTGCCAGCAGCCCCAGCGGGAATTACAATGAGCAGTTCTTC
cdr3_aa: CASSPSGNYNEQFF

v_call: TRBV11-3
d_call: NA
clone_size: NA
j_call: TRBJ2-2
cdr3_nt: TGTGCCAGCAGCACAGTTTCGAACACCGGGGAGCTGTTTTTT
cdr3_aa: CASSTVSNTGELFF

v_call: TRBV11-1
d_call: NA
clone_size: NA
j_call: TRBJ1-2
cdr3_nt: TGTGCCAGCAGTGGACAGTTCTATGGCTACACCTTC
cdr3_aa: CASSGQFYGYTF

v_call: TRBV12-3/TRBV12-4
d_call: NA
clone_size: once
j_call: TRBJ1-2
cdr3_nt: TGTGCCAGCAGTCCAGGCCACTATGGCTACACCTTC
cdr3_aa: CASSPGHYGYTF

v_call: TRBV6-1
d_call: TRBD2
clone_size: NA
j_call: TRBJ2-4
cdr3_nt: TGTGCCAGCAGTGAAGCGCCGGGACTAGCGGGGAAAAACATTCAGTACTTC
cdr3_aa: CASSEAPGLAGKNIQYF

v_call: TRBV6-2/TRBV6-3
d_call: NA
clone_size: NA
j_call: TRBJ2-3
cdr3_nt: TGTGCCAGCAGTTACCCGTCCTCAGATACGCAGTATTTT
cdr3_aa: CASSYPSSDTQYF

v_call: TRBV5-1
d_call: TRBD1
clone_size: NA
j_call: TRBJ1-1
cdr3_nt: TGCGCCAGCAGCACAGGACAGGGCGGGACTGAAGCTTTCTTT
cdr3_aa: CASSTGQGGTEAFF

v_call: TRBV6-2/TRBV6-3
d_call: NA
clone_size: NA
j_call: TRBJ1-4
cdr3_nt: TGTGCCAGCAGCCCCCCTTCAACTAATGAAAAACTGTTTTTT
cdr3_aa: CASSPPSTNEKLFF

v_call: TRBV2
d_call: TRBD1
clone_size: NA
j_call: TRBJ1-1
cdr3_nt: TGTGCCAGCAGGGGACAGGCGAACACTGAAGCTTTCTTT
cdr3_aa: CASRGQANTEAFF

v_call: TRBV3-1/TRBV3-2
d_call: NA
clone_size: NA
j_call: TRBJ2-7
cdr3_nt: TGTGCCAGCAGCCAAGTTAGTCACGAGCAGTACTTC
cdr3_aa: CASSQVSHEQYF

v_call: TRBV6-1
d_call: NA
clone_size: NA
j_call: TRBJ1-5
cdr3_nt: TGTGCCAGCAGTGAAGGGGTGGGCCAGCCCCAGCATTTT
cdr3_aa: CASSEGVGQPQHF

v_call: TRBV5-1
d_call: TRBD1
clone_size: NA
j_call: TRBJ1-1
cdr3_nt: TGCGCCAGCAGAAGACAGGGGGGAAGGAACACTGAAGCTTTCTTT
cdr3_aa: CASRRQGGRNTEAFF

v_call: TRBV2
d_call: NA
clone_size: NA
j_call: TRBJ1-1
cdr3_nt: TGTGCCAGCACAAGGAGGGGTGATAGGAACACTGAAGCTTTCTTT
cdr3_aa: CASTRRGDRNTEAFF

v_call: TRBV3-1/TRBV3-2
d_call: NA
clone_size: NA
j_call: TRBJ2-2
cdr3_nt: TGTGCCAGCAGCCACACTACGACAGTCAACACCGGGGAGCTGTTTTTT
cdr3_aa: CASSHTTTVNTGELFF

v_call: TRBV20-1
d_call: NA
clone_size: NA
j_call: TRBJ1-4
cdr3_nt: TGTTTCGATGAAAAACTGTTTTTT
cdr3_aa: CFDEKLFF

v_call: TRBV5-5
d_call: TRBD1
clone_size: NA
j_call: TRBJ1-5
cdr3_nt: TGTGCCAGCAGCCTCGACAGGGAACCCTATCAGCCCCAGCATTTT
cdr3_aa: CASSLDREPYQPQHF

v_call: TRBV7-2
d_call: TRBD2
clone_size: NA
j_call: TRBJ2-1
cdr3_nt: TGTGCCAGCAGCTTTGCAAGCGGGAGGGCCAGTGAGCAGTTCTTC
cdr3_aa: CASSFASGRASEQFF

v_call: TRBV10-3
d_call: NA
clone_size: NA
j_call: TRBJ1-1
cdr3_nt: TGTGCCATCAGTGACATACAGGGCACTGAAGCTTTCTTT
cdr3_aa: CAISDIQGTEAFF

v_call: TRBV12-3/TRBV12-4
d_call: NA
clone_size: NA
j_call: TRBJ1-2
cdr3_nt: TGTGCCAGCAGCCCGCGAGGGCTCTATGGCTACACCTTC
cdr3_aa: CASSPRGLYGYTF

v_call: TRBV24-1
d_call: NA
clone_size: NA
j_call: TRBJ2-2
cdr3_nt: TGTGCCACCATGGAAGGGGGGGCAAGGACCGGGGAGCTGTTTTTT
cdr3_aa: CATMEGGARTGELFF

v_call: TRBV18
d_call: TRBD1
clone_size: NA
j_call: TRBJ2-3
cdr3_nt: TGTGCCAGCTCACTACAGGGGGCTGTGGCAGATACGCAGTATTTT
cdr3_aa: CASSLQGAVADTQYF

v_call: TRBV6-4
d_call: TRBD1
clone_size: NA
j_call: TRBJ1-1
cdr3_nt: TGTGCCAGCAGTGACTCGAGGGACAGGGGGCCGGTGAACACTGAAGCTTTCTTT
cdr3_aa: CASSDSRDRGPVNTEAFF

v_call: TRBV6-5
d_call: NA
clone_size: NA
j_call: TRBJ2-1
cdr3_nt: TGTGCCAGCAGGTCGGGGAACAATGAGCAGTTCTTC
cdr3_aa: CASRSGNNEQFF

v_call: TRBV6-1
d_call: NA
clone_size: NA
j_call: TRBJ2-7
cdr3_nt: TGTGCCAGCAGTGAAAACATTTCCGGGAACGAGCAGTACTTC
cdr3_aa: CASSENISGNEQYF

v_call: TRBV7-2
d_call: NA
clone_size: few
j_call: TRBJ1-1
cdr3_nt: TGTGCCAGCAGCTCAATGGGGGCTGACACTGAAGCTTTCTTT
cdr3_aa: CASSSMGADTEAFF

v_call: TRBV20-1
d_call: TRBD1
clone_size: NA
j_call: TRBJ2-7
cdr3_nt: TGCAGTGCTAGTCTTAGGACAGGGCCCTACGAGCAGTACTTC
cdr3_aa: CSASLRTGPYEQYF

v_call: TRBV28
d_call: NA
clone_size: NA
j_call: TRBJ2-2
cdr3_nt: TGTGCCAGCAGATCGAGGCTGGCCGGGGAGCTGTTTTTT
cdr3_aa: CASRSRLAGELFF

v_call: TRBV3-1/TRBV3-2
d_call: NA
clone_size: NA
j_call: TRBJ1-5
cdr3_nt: TGTGCCAGCAGCCACGGGCAGGGAGGTAATCAACCCCAGCATTTT
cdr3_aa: CASSHGQGGNQPQHF

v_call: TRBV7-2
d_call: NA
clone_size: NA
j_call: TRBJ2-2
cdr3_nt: TGTGCCAGCAGGCCCCTAGCCCCTATAGCCGGGGAGCTGTTTTTT
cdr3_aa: CASRPLAPIAGELFF